This passage covers 7 T cell receptor beta chains from one sample sequenced in a study of T cells after yellow fever vaccination. TCRdb re-called the 5' RACE reads with MiXCR, one entry per CDR3 protein. Of some 350,000 distinct CDR3 sequences listed, around 10% are singletons. The material was PBMCs, obtained on the day of the first yellow fever vaccination. The receptors originated from a young man who received the YFV17D yellow fever vaccine.

A few counts support this clonotype. The rearrangement links TRBV12-3 or TRBV12-4 to TRBJ1-1, with TRBD1 as a possible D gene (5 bases). CDR3 length equals 13 residues. Trimming left V 7 bases short and J 3 bases short, with 12 bases between. The CDR3 DNA follows: TGTGCCAGCACCTTTCGAGGGGACACTGAAGCTTTCTTT. Translation: CASTFRGDTEAFF.

This clonotype came up many times. The V call is TRBV2, the J call TRBJ1-1; D gene unclear. Trimming removed 5 bases at V and 4 bases at J, with 14 bases between. The length of the CDR3 is 14 residues. The V gene's germline CDR1 is SNHLY and CDR2 FYNNEI. CDR3 bases: TGTGCCAGCAGTCTATCCACGGAGGGCACTGAAGCTTTCTTT. Translation gives CASSLSTEGTEAFF.

This clonotype was seen a handful of times. Written as DNA, the CDR3 is TGCAGTGCTAGAGTCCTAGCGGGGGCCGGGGGCATTCAGTACTTC. The encoded protein is CSARVLAGAGGIQYF. J is TRBJ2-4 and V is TRBV20-1, with TRBD2 matching over 10 bases. The ends lost 1 base at V and 9 bases at J; junction bases unmatched: 9. The CDR3 is made up of 15 amino acids. Germline V gene lookup returns CDR1 DFQATT and CDR2 SNEGSKA (reference sequence).

This clonotype was seen a few times. V is TRBV7-9 and J is TRBJ2-1, with a possible D match to TRBD2 (6 bases). The CDR3 consists of 15 residues. Looked up from germline, CDR1 is SEHNR and CDR2 is FQNEAQ (reference sequence). V was clipped by 5 bases and J by 6 bases, with 17 bases between them. This CDR3 is CASSQDSWRGNEQFF. DNA for the CDR3: TGTGCCAGCAGCCAGGACTCCTGGCGGGGCAATGAGCAGTTCTTC.

The V call is TRBV9, the J call TRBJ2-5, with 10 bases that match TRBD2. V lost 0 bases and J lost 4; bases outside the gene matches: 0. The CDR3 contains 14 residues. Germline V CDR1 and CDR2: SGDLS, YYNGEE. CDR3 amino acids: CASSVASGGETQYF. The DNA of the CDR3 is TGTGCCAGCAGCGTAGCTAGCGGGGGAGAGACCCAGTACTTC.

The chain joins TRBV7-9 to TRBJ2-7; 8 bases map to TRBD1. The J segment lost 2 bases and the V segment lost 5 bases, leaving 8 bases of the junction unmatched. The CDR3 is 15 amino acids. CDR1 is SEHNR and CDR2 is FQNEAQ in the germline V gene (reference sequence). The CDR3 region is CASSPGQGITYEQYF. CDR3 nucleotides: TGTGCCAGCAGCCCCGGACAGGGAATTACCTACGAGCAGTACTTC.

The chain links TRBV20-1 to TRBJ1-2; D may be TRBD1 (6 bases). Germline CDR1 DFQATT, CDR2 SNEGSKA (reference sequence). The CDR3 sequence is 13 residues long. The V and J ends lost 3 bases and 5 bases respectively, with 13 bases between them. The CDR3 DNA reads TGCAGTGCTAGTGTGACAGGTGCTTATGGCTACACCTTC. It yields the protein CSASVTGAYGYTF.